One sample yielded the 25 T cell receptor beta chains listed below, sequenced in a study of blood T cells in healthy people across ages. The authors ran a second PCR of about 6 to 12 cycles using a sample-barcoded 5' primer and a J-beta primer mix. TCRdb fed the 5' RACE reads into MiXCR, producing one record per CDR3 protein. The sample has roughly 1,100,000 distinct CDR3 sequences; 20% to 25% are singletons. This sample also belongs to another study, concerning T cells of mothers and their children.

Sequenced sample: blood. The receptors derive from a girl aged 2 to 9 in good health.

CDR3 coding DNA: TGCAGTGCTAGTGCCCCAGAAGGATACGGTGCTGAAGCTTTCTTT. Encoded protein: CSASAPEGYGAEAFF. The chain has TRBV20-1 and TRBJ1-1; D is unclear. The CDR3 is 15 residues long. Germline V lookup: CDR1 DFQATT, CDR2 SNEGSKA (reference sequence). Trimming stripped 3 bases from V and 6 bases from J, with 20 bases between.

This clonotype was counted only a few times. This chain connects TRBV7-9 to TRBJ2-1; no firm D call. Germline values: CDR1 SEHNR, CDR2 FQNEAQ (reference sequence). The ends were cut back, 8 bases at V and 8 bases at J, with 13 bases in the middle. The CDR3 has 12 amino acids. CDR3 residues: CASASIPDEQFF. For the CDR3, the DNA is TGTGCCAGCGCTAGTATCCCGGATGAGCAGTTCTTC.

This clonotype came up a few times. This rearrangement joins TRBV12-3 or TRBV12-4 to TRBJ2-2, with D tentatively TRBD1 (5 bases). Trimming stripped 3 bases from V and 0 bases from J, with 8 bases between. The CDR3 is made up of 15 amino acids. The CDR3, as DNA: TGTGCCAGCAGTTTGACAGCCCCGAACACCGGGGAGCTGTTTTTT. Its protein is CASSLTAPNTGELFF.

The chain combines TRBV12-3 or TRBV12-4 with TRBJ2-5; 7 bases map to TRBD1. The J call is in doubt because the DNA end fits TRBJ2-7 better. The CDR3 sequence is 13 residues long. The CDR3 sequence is CARGNRGSYEQYF. The CDR3 nucleotides read TGTGCCCGTGGGAACAGGGGATCCTACGAGCAGTACTTC.

J is TRBJ2-5 and V is TRBV27; D remains ambiguous. V lost 3 bases, J lost 2 bases, and 10 bases lay in between. Germline loops: CDR1 MNHEY, CDR2 SMNVEV (reference sequence). The CDR3 length is 14 residues. The CDR3 loop reads CASSLMGRQETQYF. CDR3 nucleotide sequence: TGTGCCAGCAGTTTGATGGGCAGACAAGAGACCCAGTACTTC.

This clonotype was seen more than once but under ten times. CDR3 loop: CASSFRDRTPGETQYF. CDR3 in DNA: TGTGCCAGCAGCTTCCGGGACAGGACACCAGGGGAGACCCAGTACTTC. The V call is TRBV5-5, the J call TRBJ2-5; the match to TRBD1 covers 8 bases. Trimming at V came to 2 bases and at J to 5 bases, leaving 11 bases not matched to a gene. CDR1 is SGHKS and CDR2 is YYEKEE in the germline V gene (reference sequence). The CDR3 is 16 residues long.

This clonotype was counted between two and nine times. Written as DNA, the CDR3 is TGTGCCAGCAGTTCTTCAGGGGCCGTGTCCTACGAGCAGTACTTC. It translates to CASSSSGAVSYEQYF. V and J are TRBV7-9 and TRBJ2-7, with D perhaps matching TRBD1 (6 bases). CDR1 is SEHNR, CDR2 FQNEAQ, per germline (reference sequence). The CDR3 runs 15 residues. Trimming stripped 6 bases from V and 1 base from J, with 16 bases between. Together with reference TRBV7-9 and TRBJ2-7, the CDR3 gives the full variable domain: DTGVSQNPRHKITKRGQNVTFRCDPISEHNRLYWYRQTLGQGPEFLTYFQNEAQLEKSRLLSDRFSAERPKGSFSTLEIQRTEQGDSAMYLCASSSSGAVSYEQYFGPGTRLTVT.

This clonotype turned up a few times. The V and J genes are TRBV29-1 and TRBJ2-4; no clear D. V lost 3 bases and J lost 3, with 9 bases in between. The length of the CDR3 is 13 residues. From germline, CDR1 is SQVTM and CDR2 ANQGSEA. The CDR3 sequence is CSVDVTDKNIQYF. The CDR3, as DNA: TGCAGCGTTGACGTGACCGACAAAAACATTCAGTACTTC.

The rearrangement links TRBV4-2 to TRBJ2-1; D is undetermined. The CDR3 covers 15 residues. Germline V lookup: CDR1 LGHNA, CDR2 YNFKEQ. The ends were cut back, 8 bases at V and 0 bases at J, with 14 bases in the middle. CDR3: CASRSAQSSYNEQFF. The CDR3 DNA sequence: TGTGCCAGCCGCTCCGCTCAAAGCTCCTACAATGAGCAGTTCTTC.

This clonotype was recorded only once. This chain uses TRBV15 with TRBJ1-5, with D unclear. This CDR3 is 13 amino acids long. V shed 4 bases and J shed 4 bases, with 8 bases lying between them. Germline V gene sequence: CDR1 LNHNV, CDR2 YYDKDF (reference sequence). In nucleotides, the CDR3 is TGTGCCACCAGCATGGAGGGAAATCAGCCCCAGCATTTT. Its protein product is CATSMEGNQPQHF.

About this clonotype itself: Its ends do not fully match the called genes, so a read error is possible. The V gene is TRBV7-2, the J gene TRBJ2-5, with 13 bases lining up with TRBD2. The J call could be wrong; TRBJ2-1 is a better fit for the DNA end. This CDR3 contains 15 residues. Germline V gene lookup returns CDR1 SGHTA and CDR2 FQGNSA. Here the CDR3 reads CASSGTSGNYNKQFF. CDR3 DNA: TGTGCCAGCAGTGGGACTAGCGGGAACTACAATAAGCAGTTCTTC.

This clonotype has more than one count but fewer than ten. The chain couples TRBV29-1 to TRBJ2-3; D is perhaps TRBD2 (6 bases). Germline loops: CDR1 SQVTM, CDR2 ANQGSEA. The CDR3 consists of 16 residues. The V end was cut by 4 bases, the J end by 2 bases, with 19 bases between. The CDR3 spells CSVAGDSTKSTDTQYF. The CDR3 DNA reads TGCAGCGTTGCGGGGGACTCCACGAAATCCACAGATACGCAGTATTTT.

The V call is TRBV6-2 or TRBV6-3, the J call TRBJ2-7; D is unclear. The V gene lost 6 bases and the J gene lost 6 bases, with 18 bases spanning the gap. Germline V gives CDR1 MNHEY, CDR2 SVGEGT. The CDR3 is 14 residues long. The CDR3 loop is CASSLISDRREQYF. The CDR3 bases are TGTGCCAGCAGCCTCATTTCGGATAGACGCGAGCAGTACTTC.

In this sample, this clonotype turned up a few times. This rearrangement joins TRBV7-2 to TRBJ2-5; D perhaps matches TRBD2 (6 bases). V was shortened by 2 bases and J by 4 bases, with 11 bases between the two germline ends. The germline V gene encodes CDR1 SGHTA and CDR2 FQGNSA. This CDR3 is built from 14 residues. The CDR3 nucleotides are TGTGCCAGCAGCTTATGGCGGGGAGTAGAGACCCAGTACTTC. Encoded protein: CASSLWRGVETQYF.

CDR3 nucleotide sequence: TGTGCCAGCAGCCCCCAGAGCGCCCCTGGGGCCAACGTCCTGACTTTC. Amino acid sequence: CASSPQSAPGANVLTF. The rearrangement uses TRBV7-9 and TRBJ2-6; D is unresolved. This CDR3 contains 16 residues. Germline CDR1 is SEHNR and CDR2 is FQNEAQ (reference sequence). Trimming left V 5 bases short and J 2 bases short, with 13 bases between.

This clonotype was counted only a few times. The chain carries TRBV4-1 and TRBJ2-5; D may correspond to TRBD1 or TRBD2 (5 bases each). CDR1 MGHRA and CDR2 YSYEKL come from the germline V gene. V was trimmed by 0 bases and J by 4 bases, leaving 15 bases between them. This CDR3 is 16 amino acids long. CDR3 residues: CASSQEGVGVPETQYF. The DNA for the CDR3 is TGCGCCAGCAGCCAAGAAGGGGTCGGGGTTCCAGAGACCCAGTACTTC.

This clonotype was recorded a few times. The CDR3 coding sequence is TGTGCCAGCACCGTCAAGGGGACAGATACGCAGTATTTT. Its protein product is CASTVKGTDTQYF. This rearrangement joins TRBV28 to TRBJ2-3; tentatively, D is TRBD1 (5 bases). The V gene lost 7 bases and the J gene lost 3 bases, with 11 bases spanning the gap. The CDR3 spans 13 residues. Germline lookup yields CDR1 MDHEN and CDR2 SYDVKM.

This clonotype has only a few counts. The V gene is TRBV4-3, the J gene TRBJ2-3; 12 positions agree with TRBD1. Germline loops: CDR1 LGHNA, CDR2 YSLEER. Trimming at V came to 3 bases and at J to 4 bases, leaving 11 bases not matched to a gene. The CDR3 runs 18 residues. CDR3 in DNA: TGCGCCAGCAGCCAGAGACCCCTCGGGACAGGGGGCGCAGATACGCAGTATTTT. Translated: CASSQRPLGTGGADTQYF.

The rearrangement links TRBV20-1 to TRBJ2-5; 11 bases fit TRBD2. The assigned J gene may be wrong: the sequence end matches TRBJ2-1 better. Germline V CDR1 and CDR2: DFQATT, SNEGSKA (reference sequence). CDR3 size: 16 residues. The CDR3 here is CSARDLVAGGPNEQFF. In nucleotides, the CDR3 is TGCAGTGCTAGAGATCTAGTAGCGGGGGGGCCCAATGAGCAGTTCTTC.

This clonotype has only a few counts. The V and J genes are TRBV7-8 and TRBJ2-4; D is tentatively TRBD1 or TRBD2 (5 bases each). The germline V gene encodes CDR1 SGHVS and CDR2 FQNEAQ. V was pared by 1 base and J by 5 bases, with 9 bases between. This CDR3 is 14 amino acids long. In nucleotides, the CDR3 is TGTGCCAGCAGCTTAGACAGGACTGAAAACATTCAGTACTTC. Residues: CASSLDRTENIQYF.

This chain links TRBV6-4 with TRBJ2-1, with 11 bases that match TRBD2. V was pared by 4 bases and J by 2 bases, with 1 base of the junction left unmatched. This CDR3 is 15 amino acids long. CDR1 is MRHNA and CDR2 is SNTAGT in the germline V gene. Written as DNA, the CDR3 is TGTGCCAGCAGTGTAGCGGGGGGGGCCTACAATGAGCAGTTCTTC. Encoded protein: CASSVAGGAYNEQFF.

This clonotype was counted between two and nine times. The chain links TRBV12-3 or TRBV12-4 to TRBJ2-5; D call uncertain. The assigned J gene may be wrong: the sequence end matches TRBJ2-7 better. This CDR3 has 14 amino acids. CDR3 sequence reads: CASSPRGTTYEQYF. CDR3 nucleotides: TGTGCCAGCAGCCCCCGCGGTACCACCTACGAGCAGTACTTC.

V and J are TRBV7-9 and TRBJ1-4; D possibly corresponds to TRBD1 (5 bases). Germline CDR1 and CDR2: SEHNR and FQNEAQ (reference sequence). The CDR3 is 15 residues long. The ends were cut back, 7 bases at V and 10 bases at J, with 22 bases in the middle. The CDR3 DNA follows: TGTGCCAGCACTGTTTCCGGGACCGACGGTGGAAAACTGTTTTTT. As protein: CASTVSGTDGGKLFF. The complete variable domain, with remaining parts taken from reference TRBV7-9 and TRBJ1-4, reads DTGVSQNPRHKITKRGQNVTFRCDPISEHNRLYWYRQTLGQGPEFLTYFQNEAQLEKSRLLSDRFSAERPKGSFSTLEIQRTEQGDSAMYLCASTVSGTDGGKLFFGSGTQLSVL.

This clonotype turned up a few times. The chain couples TRBV12-3 or TRBV12-4 to TRBJ2-2, with 7 bases fitting TRBD2. The V and J ends lost 6 bases and 1 base, in that order; junction bases with no gene match: 2. The CDR3 runs to 14 residues. CDR3 in amino acids: CASRRGKNTGELFF. The CDR3 DNA reads as TGTGCCAGCAGGCGGGGGAAGAACACCGGGGAGCTGTTTTTT.

The chain is built from TRBV28 and TRBJ1-6, with 8 bases matching TRBD1. Germline trimming cut 6 bases from V and 7 bases from J; bases unmatched to any gene: 8. Germline V CDR1 and CDR2: MDHEN, SYDVKM. CDR3 length equals 15 residues. The CDR3 region has the DNA TGTGCCAGCAGGACGCAATGGACAGGGAATTCACCCCTCCACTTT. Encoded protein: CASRTQWTGNSPLHF.